The sequence of this T cell receptor beta chain was determined in a study of OX40 agonist ivuxolimab in advanced cancers. Study background: Patients with hepatocellular carcinoma, melanoma, renal cell or head and neck cancer made up the dose-escalation patients.

The V segment lost 5 bases and the J segment 3 bases; nucleotides outside the gene matches: 2. Germline V gene sequence: CDR1 SGHTA, CDR2 FQGNSA. The CDR3 has 14 residues. Clones were read by immunoSEQ multiplex PCR, and TCRdb kept only the in-frame ones, dropping some. The sample has 65,000 to 95,000 clones; roughly 86% are singletons. The specimen was CD4+ or CD8+ T cells sorted from blood, collected in a trial of the OX40 agonist ivuxolimab. The chain joins TRBV7-2 to TRBJ1-5; 9 nucleotides match TRBD1. The source of this sequence is an adult with an advanced solid tumor such as melanoma, head and neck, liver or kidney cancer. The CDR3 DNA is TGTGCCAGCAGCCTACAGGGGGCCAATCAGCCCCAGCATTTT. Its protein is CASSLQGANQPQHF.